The 23 T cell receptor beta chains in this list originate from one sample, sequenced in a study of B cell selection in AIRE deficiency. Profiled with immunoSEQ multiplex PCR; TCRdb holds only in-frame clones, not every one. The sample lists tens of thousands of clones; about 94% were seen once. The regulatory T cell sort gate was CD4+CD25hiCD127low/negative. Sequenced material: Tregs sorted from PBMCs. All receptors come from a human donor with AIRE deficiency.

V gene TRBV7-2 combines with J gene TRBJ2-1; D could derive from TRBD1 or TRBD2 (5 bases each). The CDR3 loop spans 14 amino acids. Trimming pared 5 bases from V and 9 bases from J, leaving 17 bases between. Germline CDR1 is SGHTA and CDR2 is FQGNSA. Here the CDR3 DNA reads TGTGCCAGCAGCCAGGGCTTGGGGGTAGGTGAGCAGTTCTTC. It yields the protein CASSQGLGVGEQFF.

The V gene is TRBV28, the J gene TRBJ2-1; no clear D. Per the germline V gene, CDR1 is MDHEN and CDR2 is SYDVKM. Trimming stripped 1 base from V and 8 bases from J, with 3 bases between. The CDR3 consists of 11 residues. The CDR3 DNA follows: TGTGCCAGCAGTTTATTGGATGAGCAGTTCTTC. As protein: CASSLLDEQFF.

The V and J genes are TRBV28 and TRBJ2-1, with 11 bases identical to TRBD2. The CDR3 consists of 16 residues. Germline assignment: CDR1 MDHEN and CDR2 SYDVKM. With 1 base clipped from V and 3 bases from J, the junction kept 2 bases outside the gene matches. As DNA, the CDR3 is TGTGCCAGCAGTTTATCGGGACTAGCGGACTACAATGAGCAGTTCTTC. This gives the protein CASSLSGLADYNEQFF.

The V and J genes are TRBV6-5 and TRBJ2-3; 7 nucleotides match TRBD2. V gave up 4 bases and J gave up 0 bases; unmatched junction bases: 7. Germline loops: CDR1 MNHEY, CDR2 SVGAGI. The CDR3 loop spans 16 amino acids. Here the CDR3 reads CASSLQGLKSTDTQYF. The CDR3 DNA reads TGTGCCAGCAGTTTGCAGGGACTAAAGAGCACAGATACGCAGTATTTT.

The chain joins TRBV7-2 to TRBJ2-3; tentative D call: TRBD2 (5 bases). Trimming took 5 bases from V and 0 from J, leaving 21 bases between them. There are 18 residues in the CDR3. Germline loops: CDR1 SGHTA, CDR2 FQGNSA. In nucleotides, the CDR3 is TGTGCCAGCAGCCGGACCTTCTTAGCGCGAGCTAGCACAGATACGCAGTATTTT. It codes for CASSRTFLARASTDTQYF.

The chain uses TRBV5-6 and TRBJ1-6; maybe TRBD1 (6 bases). The CDR3 is 17 amino acids. CDR1 is SGHDT and CDR2 is YYEEEE in the germline V gene. V was trimmed by 0 bases and J by 0 bases, leaving 10 bases between them. CDR3 loop: CASSLVGAGSYNSPLHF. CDR3 DNA sequence: TGTGCCAGCAGCTTGGTGGGGGCCGGCTCCTATAATTCACCCCTCCACTTT.

The J gene is TRBJ2-6, the V gene TRBV7-2, with D possibly TRBD1 on 5 matching bases. CDR1 SGHTA and CDR2 FQGNSA come from the germline V gene. The CDR3 contains 16 residues. V shed 8 bases and J shed 3 bases, with 17 bases lying between them. Here the CDR3 DNA reads TGTGCCAGCGGCCAGGGTGAGGTTTTTGGGGCCAACGTCCTGACTTTC. Its protein is CASGQGEVFGANVLTF.

The rearrangement uses TRBV5-4 and TRBJ2-1; perhaps D is TRBD1 or TRBD2 (5 bases each). This CDR3 has 16 amino acids. Germline V gene lookup returns CDR1 SGHNT and CDR2 YYREEE (reference sequence). Between the trimmed V and J ends, which lost 2 bases and 0 bases, there was a span of 12 bases. The DNA for the CDR3 is TGTGCCAGCAGCTTCGGGGCACCGAGCTCCTACAATGAGCAGTTCTTC. Amino acids: CASSFGAPSSYNEQFF.

In its sample, this clone was seen once. The rearrangement uses TRBV27 and TRBJ2-4; 9 bases align to TRBD2. Germline lookup yields CDR1 MNHEY and CDR2 SMNVEV (reference sequence). CDR3 length: 14 amino acids. After removal of 4 bases from V and 10 bases from J, the junction contained 8 bases not matched to a gene. The CDR3, as DNA: TGTGCCAGCAGTTGGGTAGCGGGAGATGGGATTCAGTACTTC. It is translated as CASSWVAGDGIQYF.

This rearrangement joins TRBV7-8 to TRBJ2-2; TRBD2 agrees at 10 bases. The CDR3 runs to 19 residues. V lost 1 base to trimming and J lost 4 bases; unmatched junction nucleotides: 12. CDR1 and CDR2 (germline): SGHVS, FQNEAQ. The CDR3 loop is CASSLVPKREGRFTGELFF. The CDR3 nucleotides read TGTGCCAGCAGCTTAGTTCCCAAGCGGGAGGGCCGCTTCACCGGGGAGCTGTTTTTT.

V and J are TRBV5-4 and TRBJ1-3; the D gene is possibly TRBD1 (5 bases). Germline-derived CDR1 and CDR2 are SGHNT and YYREEE (reference sequence). V lost 3 bases to trimming and J lost 0 bases, with 13 bases between them. The length of the CDR3 is 16 residues. The CDR3 loop is CASSSGALYSGNTIYF. DNA for the CDR3: TGTGCCAGCAGCTCCGGGGCACTATACTCTGGAAACACCATATATTTT.

This chain links TRBV9 with TRBJ1-3; D not certain. V was pared by 4 bases and J by 0 bases, with 11 bases between. Germline lookup yields CDR1 SGDLS and CDR2 YYNGEE. This CDR3 spans 15 amino acids. The DNA of the CDR3 is TGTGCCAGCAGCAAACCCCCCCACTCTGGAAACACCATATATTTT. Protein sequence: CASSKPPHSGNTIYF. Full variable domain (missing parts from reference TRBV9 and TRBJ1-3): DSGVTQTPKHLITATGQRVTLRCSPRSGDLSVYWYQQSLDQGLQFLIQYYNGEERAKGNILERFSAQQFPDLHSELNLSSLELGDSALYFCASSKPPHSGNTIYFGEGSWLTVV.

This clone was observed once. V is TRBV5-4 and J is TRBJ1-1; 7 bases line up with TRBD1. The CDR3 sequence is 13 residues long. Germline V gene sequence: CDR1 SGHNT, CDR2 YYREEE (reference sequence). V gave up 3 bases and J gave up 6 bases; unmatched junction bases: 5. This CDR3 is CASSSQGGAEAFF. The DNA of the CDR3 is TGTGCCAGCAGCTCCCAGGGGGGGGCTGAAGCTTTCTTT.

The chain links TRBV9 to TRBJ1-3, with D perhaps matching TRBD1 (6 bases). Trimming took 4 bases from V and 2 from J, leaving 22 bases between them. From germline, CDR1 is SGDLS and CDR2 YYNGEE. The CDR3 extends over 18 amino acids. This chain's CDR3 is CASSSTLGQSNPGNTIYF. The DNA of the CDR3 is TGTGCCAGCAGCTCTACATTAGGACAGTCTAACCCTGGAAACACCATATATTTT.

The chain uses TRBV28 and TRBJ1-2; D is undetermined. The CDR3 length is 12 residues. Trimming took off 7 bases at V and 4 bases at J, with 10 bases between the two ends. In germline, CDR1 is MDHEN, CDR2 SYDVKM. CDR3 coding DNA: TGTGCCAGCACCACAGTGAGCTATGGCTACACCTTC. Its protein product is CASTTVSYGYTF.

This chain links TRBV2 with TRBJ2-1; 10 nucleotides line up with TRBD2. The CDR3 covers 16 residues. Germline CDR1 reads SNHLY; CDR2 reads FYNNEI. With V trimmed by 5 bases and J by 5 bases, 9 bases remained unmatched. CDR3 DNA sequence: TGTGCCAGCAGTATAATTCGTACTAGCGGGGACAATGAGCAGTTCTTC. Translation gives CASSIIRTSGDNEQFF.

The table lists this clone with a count of one. The J gene is TRBJ2-5, the V gene TRBV10-2; D uncertain. Between the trimmed V and J ends, which lost 3 bases and 4 bases, there was a span of 6 bases. The germline gives CDR1 WSHSY, CDR2 SAAADI. CDR3 size: 12 residues. The CDR3 DNA sequence: TGCGCCAGCAGTGAACTCCCAGAGACCCAGTACTTC. Protein sequence: CASSELPETQYF.

The chain has TRBV30 and TRBJ2-7, with 11 bases lining up with TRBD2. Trimming removed 1 base from V and 2 bases from J; junction bases left unmatched: 10. CDR1 is GTSNPN, CDR2 SVGIG, per germline (reference sequence). The length of the CDR3 is 17 residues. CDR3: CAWSGYLTSGRTYEQYF. CDR3 nucleotides: TGTGCCTGGAGTGGATACCTTACTAGCGGGAGAACCTACGAGCAGTACTTC. The full variable domain, rest sourced from reference TRBV30 and TRBJ2-7, is SQTIHQWPATLVQPVGSPLSLECTVEGTSNPNLYWYRQAAGRGLQLLFYSVGIGQISSEVPQNLSASRPQDRQFILSSKKLLLSDSGFYLCAWSGYLTSGRTYEQYFGPGTRLTVT.

V is TRBV18 and J is TRBJ2-3; 7 bases agree with TRBD1. CDR1 and CDR2 from the germline V gene are KGHSH and LQKENI. Trimming took 6 bases from V and 5 from J; bases not matched to a gene: 14. The CDR3 runs to 16 residues. As DNA, the CDR3 is TGTGCCAGCTCTGGTACCGGGACAGCGAGAGGAGATACGCAGTATTTT. Residues: CASSGTGTARGDTQYF.

J is TRBJ2-3 and V is TRBV18, with D possibly being TRBD1 or TRBD2 (6 bases each). V lost 0 bases, J lost 7 bases, and 17 bases lay in between. Germline CDR1 reads KGHSH; CDR2 reads LQKENI. This CDR3 has 16 residues. The CDR3: CASSPPRGQSVNTQYF. Here the CDR3 DNA reads TGTGCCAGCTCACCACCTCGGGGGCAGTCGGTTAATACGCAGTATTTT.

This clone appeared once. The genes are TRBV10-3 and TRBJ2-3; D gene unclear. Trimming removed 5 bases at V and 1 base at J, with 4 bases between. Germline V gene lookup returns CDR1 ENHRY and CDR2 SYGVKD. The CDR3 has 12 amino acids. The CDR3 here is CAISFGTDTQYF. Here the CDR3 DNA reads TGTGCCATCAGTTTCGGCACAGATACGCAGTATTTT.

The chain has TRBV4-3 and TRBJ2-2; D not certain. Per germline, CDR1 LGHNA and CDR2 YSLEER. The CDR3 sequence is 14 residues long. V was clipped by 1 base and J by 6 bases, with 9 bases between them. The DNA for the CDR3 is TGCGCCAGCAGCCAAGGAGTTGTGTCCGGGGAGCTGTTTTTT. Its translation is CASSQGVVSGELFF.

This clone has a handful of counts. V and J are TRBV2 and TRBJ1-5; D might be TRBD1 (6 bases). Trimming removed 6 bases at V and 6 bases at J, with 18 bases between. CDR1 is SNHLY and CDR2 is FYNNEI in the germline V gene. This CDR3 has 15 residues. The CDR3 sequence is CASRLGGAYSQPQHF. The CDR3 nucleotides read TGTGCCAGCAGGTTGGGGGGCGCCTACAGTCAGCCCCAGCATTTT.